Listed below are T cell receptor beta chains from one sample, sequenced in a study of control samples from healthy donors and cancer patients. Only in-frame clones appear in the TCRdb table, and some are missing; sequencing was by immunoSEQ multiplex PCR. The sample carries 80,000 to 100,000 clones, around 90% recorded once. Material for sequencing was blood. Receptor source: a human donor in good health. The donor label of this sample is uncertain. CDR3s include the opening cysteine and the closing phenylalanine or tryptophan. Each record gives: clone size, CDR3 length, J gene, V gene, D gene, CDR3 DNA, CDR3 protein. A D gene is named only where the DNA matches it firmly. Rows may omit the clone size; those that give it use once, few, many or a size class.

NA,13,TRBJ1-1,TRBV28,TRBD1,TGTGCCAGCAGTCCGCAGACAGGGGGAGGAGCTTTCTTT,CASSPQTGGGAFF
once,12,TRBJ1-5,TRBV12-3/TRBV12-4,NA,TGTGCCAGCGGACGAGAGATTCAGCCCCAGCATTTT,CASGREIQPQHF
NA,14,TRBJ1-4,TRBV10-1,NA,TGCGCCAGCAGTGATGCAGGTGGACATGAAAAACTGTTTTTT,CASSDAGGHEKLFF
once,16,TRBJ2-1,TRBV19,NA,TGTGCCAGTAGTACTTCAGGGGTCCAGCTTTACAATGAGCAGTTCTTC,CASSTSGVQLYNEQFF
NA,14,TRBJ1-3,TRBV6-5,NA,TGTGCCACACAGGGTTGGAGCTCTGGAAACACCATATATTTT,CATQGWSSGNTIYF
NA,13,TRBJ2-1,TRBV18,NA,TGTGCCAGCTCACCGGGACTGCTAAATGAGCAGTTCTTC,CASSPGLLNEQFF
NA,14,TRBJ1-5,TRBV6-5,NA,TGTGCCAGCAGTCAGGACGGACCCAATCAGCCCCAGCATTTT,CASSQDGPNQPQHF
NA,15,TRBJ1-2,TRBV27,TRBD1,TGTGCCAGCAGTTTCGACAGGGATGGGTTCTATGGCTACACCTTC,CASSFDRDGFYGYTF
NA,13,TRBJ1-2,TRBV19,NA,TGTGCCAGTAGTATTGCAGGGGCAGACGGCTACACCTTC,CASSIAGADGYTF
NA,11,TRBJ1-2,TRBV11-3,NA,TGTGCCAGCAGCTTTTTAGGTGGCTACACCTTC,CASSFLGGYTF
NA,13,TRBJ2-5,TRBV19,NA,TGTGCCAGTAGTATAGACAGGGGTGAGACCCAGTACTTC,CASSIDRGETQYF
few,16,TRBJ2-5,TRBV7-2,NA,TGTGCCAGCAGCTTAGTCGCAGGTACCCTCCAAGAGACCCAGTACTTC,CASSLVAGTLQETQYF
NA,16,TRBJ1-1,TRBV10-3,NA,TGTGCCATCAGTGGACGGACGGAATACATGAACACTGAAGCTTTCTTT,CAISGRTEYMNTEAFF
NA,11,TRBJ1-1,TRBV5-1,TRBD1,TGCGCCAGCAGCACAACAGGGGGCACTTTCTTT,CASSTTGGTFF
NA,15,TRBJ2-5,TRBV4-3,TRBD1,TGCGCCAGCAGCCGTAGCAGGGGGCGCGGGGAGACCCAGTACTTC,CASSRSRGRGETQYF
NA,12,TRBJ1-2,TRBV25-1,NA,TGTGCCAGCAGTGAGGGCCCTCTTGGCTACACCTTC,CASSEGPLGYTF
NA,17,TRBJ2-2,TRBV24-1,TRBD1,TGTGCCACCAGTGATAATTTCGGGCAGGGGGTCACCGGGGAGCTGTTTTTT,CATSDNFGQGVTGELFF
NA,11,TRBJ2-3,TRBV30,NA,TGTGCCTGGCAGGGCGCTCATACGCAGTATTTT,CAWQGAHTQYF
NA,12,TRBJ1-6,TRBV30,NA,TGTGCCTGGAATCAAGGGAGTTCACCCCTCCACTTT,CAWNQGSSPLHF
NA,14,TRBJ1-6,TRBV10-2,NA,TGCGCCAGCAGCGCCTACAGGGTCGATTCACCCCTCCACTTT,CASSAYRVDSPLHF
NA,15,TRBJ1-4,TRBV7-6,NA,TGTGCCAGCAGCCCCGACCTCATTGGTGGGGAAAAACTGTTTTTT,CASSPDLIGGEKLFF
NA,15,TRBJ1-4,TRBV28,NA,TGTGCCAGCAGTTTTTCGGGCAGGGATGTTGAAAAACTGTTTTTT,CASSFSGRDVEKLFF
NA,15,TRBJ2-1,TRBV5-1,NA,TGCGCCAGCAGCTTGCTTCAGAGCGTCAACAATGAGCAGTTCTTC,CASSLLQSVNNEQFF
NA,13,TRBJ2-1,TRBV7-6,NA,TGTGCCAGCAGCCCCCGCAGGGACAATGAGCAGTTCTTC,CASSPRRDNEQFF
NA,13,TRBJ1-5,TRBV29-1,NA,TGCAGCTACCAAGAGGACAGAAATCAGCCCCAGCATTTT,CSYQEDRNQPQHF
NA,15,TRBJ2-1,TRBV5-4,NA,TGTGCCAGCAGCTACCCAAATAACCAGGTCAATGAGCAGTTCTTC,CASSYPNNQVNEQFF
NA,16,TRBJ2-1,TRBV10-3,TRBD2,TGTGCCACCCGGGGAGCGGGGGGGACCTCCTACAATGAGCAGTTCTTC,CATRGAGGTSYNEQFF
NA,14,TRBJ1-3,TRBV9,NA,TGTGCCAGCAGCGTCAGGACAACTGGAAACACCATATATTTT,CASSVRTTGNTIYF
NA,13,TRBJ2-1,TRBV5-1,NA,TGCGCCAGCAGCTTGACGCGGGGCGATGAGCAGTTCTTC,CASSLTRGDEQFF
NA,15,TRBJ2-5,TRBV3-1/TRBV3-2,NA,TGTGCCAGCAGCCAAGCGGGGGAGCTCAAAGAGACCCAGTACTTC,CASSQAGELKETQYF
NA,12,TRBJ2-5,TRBV7-6,NA,TGTGCCAGCAGCTTCCCGCAAGAGACCCAGTACTTC,CASSFPQETQYF
NA,14,TRBJ1-2,TRBV18,NA,TGTGCCAGCTCACCGAGCGGGGGCGACTATGGCTACACCTTC,CASSPSGGDYGYTF
NA,18,TRBJ1-6,TRBV4-2,NA,TGTGCCAGCAGCCAAGATGGGACCCCCGGGACACCTAATTCACCCCTCCACTTT,CASSQDGTPGTPNSPLHF
NA,16,TRBJ2-1,TRBV6-4,NA,TGTGCCAGCAGTGACGAGGGGACTCTATCCTACAATGAGCAGTTCTTC,CASSDEGTLSYNEQFF
NA,18,TRBJ1-6,TRBV7-2,NA,TGTGCCAGCAGCGAGACGGACAGTTACAGCTCCTATAATTCACCCCTCCACTTT,CASSETDSYSSYNSPLHF
NA,14,TRBJ2-3,TRBV9,NA,TGTGCCAGCAGGGGTTTGTCCCCAACAGATACGCAGTATTTT,CASRGLSPTDTQYF
NA,16,TRBJ1-1,TRBV6-5,NA,TGTGCCAGCAGTTACGACAGTTTACAAAGGGGGACTGAAGCTTTCTTT,CASSYDSLQRGTEAFF
NA,13,TRBJ1-5,TRBV5-1,NA,TGCGCCAGCAGCCCCCACATGGGTCAGCCCCAGCATTTT,CASSPHMGQPQHF
NA,15,TRBJ1-2,TRBV25-1,NA,TGTGCCAGCAGTGAAACGAACCGGGACATTCGTGGCTACACCTTC,CASSETNRDIRGYTF
NA,14,TRBJ1-5,TRBV24-1,NA,TGTGCCACCAGTGCGGGCGGTGGAAATCAGCCCCAGCATTTT,CATSAGGGNQPQHF
few,13,TRBJ2-5,TRBV3-1/TRBV3-2,NA,TGTGCCAGCAGCCGCGCGGAAAAAGAGACCCAGTACTTC,CASSRAEKETQYF